Listed below are T cell receptor beta chains from one sample, sequenced in a study of cytomegalovirus exposure and HLA in healthy donors. TCRdb's table, derived via immunoSEQ multiplex PCR, lists solely in-frame clones and lacks some. The sample consists of around 160,000 clones, roughly 80% of them appearing once. Material for sequencing was PBMCs. These TCRs come from a male donor in good health and CMV-seropositive. The CDR3 runs from the conserved cysteine through the conserved F or W. The D gene is left open where the match is weak. Not all rows give a size; the values are once, few, many and, for expanded clones, a class.

D gene	V gene	clone size	J gene	CDR3 DNA	CDR3 protein
TRBD1	TRBV19	-	TRBJ1-1	TGTGCCAGTAATGGACCGGGGACAGGGGAGGCGGACACTGAAGCTTTCTTT	CASNGPGTGEADTEAFF
TRBD1	TRBV10-3	few	TRBJ1-3	TGTGCCATCAGTGACACAGGGGTAGGAGGAAACACCATATATTTT	CAISDTGVGGNTIYF
TRBD1	TRBV4-1	-	TRBJ1-3	TGCGCCAGCAGGGGACAGGGGGCTGGAAACACCATATATTTT	CASRGQGAGNTIYF
TRBD1	TRBV11-2	-	TRBJ1-6	TGTGCCAGCAGCTCCACGCAGGGGGCGTATTCACCCCTCCACTTT	CASSSTQGAYSPLHF
-	TRBV9	-	TRBJ1-1	TGTGCCAGCAGCGTCGACGGAGACACTGAAGCTTTCTTT	CASSVDGDTEAFF
TRBD1	TRBV5-4	-	TRBJ1-2	TGTGCCAGCAGCCGACCAGGACAGGGCGGCTATGGCTACACCTTC	CASSRPGQGGYGYTF
-	TRBV30	-	TRBJ2-3	TGTGCCTGGACAGGGCCGGTCAGCGATACGCAGTATTTT	CAWTGPVSDTQYF
TRBD2	TRBV5-1	-	TRBJ2-1	TGCGCCAGCAGCTCCGGGACTAGCGGTTACAATGAGCAGTTCTTC	CASSSGTSGYNEQFF
TRBD1	TRBV6-5	-	TRBJ2-7	TGTGCCAGCAGTTGGGGACAGCCGAGAACCTACGAGCAGTACTTC	CASSWGQPRTYEQYF
-	TRBV11-2	-	TRBJ1-2	TGTGCCAGCAGCTTAGAGGGGGCACAATGGTATGGCTACACCTTC	CASSLEGAQWYGYTF
TRBD2	TRBV7-9	-	TRBJ2-1	TGTGCCAGCAGCTTGACGGGAGGACTTTACAATGAGCAGTTCTTC	CASSLTGGLYNEQFF
TRBD1	TRBV5-4	-	TRBJ2-1	TGTGCCAGCAGCTTGGTGAGGACAGGGGGTGGTAATGAGCAGTTCTTC	CASSLVRTGGGNEQFF
TRBD1	TRBV2	-	TRBJ1-5	TGTGCCAGCGACAGGGGGCACCGGTATAGCAATCAGCCCCAGCATTTT	CASDRGHRYSNQPQHF
-	TRBV27	-	TRBJ1-5	TGTGCCAGCCCCCCTCTAGTGATTAGCAATCAGCCCCAGCATTTT	CASPPLVISNQPQHF
-	TRBV28	-	TRBJ1-2	TGTGCCAGCAGGGACAGCCCCTTCCCTGGCTACACCTTC	CASRDSPFPGYTF
TRBD2	TRBV5-6	-	TRBJ2-1	TGTGCCAGCAGCTTCACTAGCGGCTACAATGAGCAGTTCTTC	CASSFTSGYNEQFF
TRBD1	TRBV18	few	TRBJ1-2	TGTGCCAGCTCACCCCCTAACGACAGGGCGGGCTATGGCTACACCTTC	CASSPPNDRAGYGYTF
-	TRBV7-9	-	TRBJ2-1	TGTGCCAGCAGCACTCTAGGAAATGAGCAGTTCTTC	CASSTLGNEQFF
TRBD1	TRBV10-3	-	TRBJ1-4	TGTGCCATCAGTGAGACCTCCCCGAAGGACAGGGAAGTTGAAAAACTGTTTTTT	CAISETSPKDREVEKLFF
TRBD1	TRBV6-5	-	TRBJ1-5	TGTGCCAGCAGTTCCAGGACAGGCTCTCCTTCGGCCCAGCATTTT	CASSSRTGSPSAQHF
TRBD2	TRBV19	-	TRBJ2-7	TGTGCCAGTTCGCGGGGGGCCCCGGCGGCCTACGAGCAGTACTTC	CASSRGAPAAYEQYF
TRBD1	TRBV11-2	-	TRBJ1-4	TGTGCCAGCAGCTCGGGACAGGCAACTAATGAAAAACTGTTTTTT	CASSSGQATNEKLFF
TRBD1	TRBV18	-	TRBJ1-4	TGTGCCAGCTCATCGGGACAGGGAAATGAAAAACTGTTTTTT	CASSSGQGNEKLFF
-	TRBV5-1	few	TRBJ2-5	TGCGCCAGCAGTTCAGCACAGCAAGAGACCCAGTACTTC	CASSSAQQETQYF
-	TRBV10-1	few	TRBJ1-1	TGCGCCAGCAGTGCGACGGTCGGGAGAAACACTGAAGCTTTCTTT	CASSATVGRNTEAFF
TRBD1	TRBV6-6	-	TRBJ2-3	TGTGCCAGCAGTTACCCCCCAGGGGGCGCAGATACGCAGTATTTT	CASSYPPGGADTQYF
-	TRBV10-3	-	TRBJ1-1	TGTGCCATCGAGGAGGGGGGGGGCACGGCTCGGGCTTTCTTT	CAIEEGGGTARAFF
-	TRBV28	once	TRBJ1-2	TGTGCCAGCAGCGCTGGACAGTCCTCCTATGGCTACACCTTC	CASSAGQSSYGYTF
TRBD1	TRBV19	-	TRBJ1-1	TGTGCCAGTAGTACTTGGGGACAGGGGGCGCTGGCTGAAGCTTTCTTT	CASSTWGQGALAEAFF
-	TRBV7-9	-	TRBJ1-4	TGTGCCAGCAGCCTGGGAGCCCATGAAAAACTGTTTTTT	CASSLGAHEKLFF
-	TRBV6-5	-	TRBJ2-7	TGTGCCAGCAGTTACACACAGGGCGGCGAGCAGTACTTC	CASSYTQGGEQYF
-	TRBV19	few	TRBJ2-7	TGTGCCAGTAGTATAGATAGGGCGGGAAGATCTCGCGAGCAGTACTTC	CASSIDRAGRSREQYF
TRBD2	TRBV10-1	-	TRBJ2-1	TGCGCCAGCAGTGAGGGACTAGCGGGAGTGGATGAGCAGTTCTTC	CASSEGLAGVDEQFF
-	TRBV5-1	-	TRBJ1-1	TGCGCCAGCAGCTTGGCCGGAGGCGTTCAGGCTGAAGCTTTCTTT	CASSLAGGVQAEAFF
-	TRBV9	-	TRBJ1-2	TGTGCCAGCAGCGTAGCTGGGCAGGTTAAAAACTATGGCTACACCTTC	CASSVAGQVKNYGYTF
-	TRBV7-2	once	TRBJ2-3	TGTGCCAGCAGCCCGCTGGGACTGGGTGTGATAGATACGCAGTATTTT	CASSPLGLGVIDTQYF
TRBD2	TRBV5-6	-	TRBJ2-2	TGTGCCAGCAACCTCTTAGCGGGAGCCAACACCGGGGAGCTGTTTTTT	CASNLLAGANTGELFF
TRBD2	TRBV27	-	TRBJ2-1	TGTGCCAGCAGTCCCGTGAGAGGCGGGAGAGTCTGGGAGCAGTTCTTC	CASSPVRGGRVWEQFF
-	TRBV7-6	-	TRBJ1-2	TGTGCCAGCAGCTTAGCACAAACAAGTTGGACCTTC	CASSLAQTSWTF
TRBD2	TRBV18	-	TRBJ2-2	TGTGCCAGCTCCCAAGGACTAGCGGGGAGTACCGGGGAGCTGTTTTTT	CASSQGLAGSTGELFF
-	TRBV10-2	-	TRBJ1-4	TGCGCCAGCAGGAAGACAGGAACTAATGAAAAACTGTTTTTT	CASRKTGTNEKLFF
-	TRBV4-1	-	TRBJ1-3	TGCGCCAGCAGCCACCCCTGGGACTACCGAGGAAACACCATATATTTT	CASSHPWDYRGNTIYF
-	TRBV14	-	TRBJ1-1	TGTGCCAGCAGCCCAGCAACGGGACTCTCCAACACTGAAGCTTTCTTT	CASSPATGLSNTEAFF
TRBD1	TRBV28	-	TRBJ2-7	TGTGCCAGCCAGGGACAGCCCTACGAGCAGTACTTC	CASQGQPYEQYF
-	TRBV4-3	once	TRBJ2-5	TGCGCCAGCAGCCAAGAGAGAGGGGGGGTAGGGGAGACCCAGTACTTC	CASSQERGGVGETQYF
TRBD2	TRBV7-9	-	TRBJ2-7	TGTTCCAGCAGCTGGGGGGGGAGCTCCTACGAGCAGTACTTC	CSSSWGGSSYEQYF
TRBD1	TRBV5-1	-	TRBJ1-1	TGCGCCAGCAGCGGCCAGACAGGGGCGAACACTGAAGCTTTCTTT	CASSGQTGANTEAFF